This T cell receptor (beta chain) stems from a study of cytomegalovirus exposure and HLA in healthy donors. Overall study findings and caveats: Altogether, 170 or so TCR beta chains were recorded as cytomegalovirus-associated.

The CDR3 has 14 amino acids. Trimming pared 6 bases from V and 3 bases from J, leaving 12 bases between. Per germline, CDR1 SGHTA and CDR2 FQGNSA. The assay was immunoSEQ multiplex PCR, and TCRdb's table has in-frame clones only and misses some. This table has roughly 280,000 clones, just over 85% appearing once. Points on this clone: Its antigen is not identified.

The specimen was PBMCs. The sequence was collected from a woman in her late teens or twenties in good health and CMV-seronegative. This chain joins TRBV7-2 and TRBJ1-3; no reliable D call. The CDR3 loop reads CASRGGTGGNTIYF. As DNA, the CDR3 is TGTGCCAGCAGAGGCGGCACGGGTGGAAACACCATATATTTT.